This T cell receptor beta chain came from a study of early T cells in non-severe SARS-CoV-2 infection (dated by TCRdb to about 2021). Regarding the research as a whole: Bulk RNA from unsorted whole blood was used for TCR sequencing, so alpha and beta chains could not be paired. The paper as a whole reports these results and caveats: VDJdb matching was skewed toward anti-spike CD8 responses and likely underestimated virus-specific expansions by missing private and CD4 specificities.

Comments on this clonotype: No antigen is known for it. The sample holds no much larger clone one base away, and base qualities are not on file.

Preparation of the library involved 5' RACE. Sequencing relied on a NextSeq 500. The TCR library protocol attached unique molecular identifiers to individual cDNA molecules to correct for sequencing error and PCR bias. TCR alpha and beta chains were both sequenced, and the abundances of alpha and beta sequences in each sample were closely correlated with each other. The paper's data handling went like this. V gene, J gene and CDR3 annotation of TCR sequences was performed with Decombinator V4. Expanded TCRs were defined as changing significantly between any two time points under a Poisson model with p below 0.0001. TCR abundances were normalised to the total number of TCRs sequenced in each sample and reported as counts per million. MAIT TCRs were defined by TRAV1-2 paired with TRAJ12, TRAJ20 or TRAJ33, and iNKT TCRs by TRAV10 paired with TRAJ18. VDJdb, accessed on 1 November 2021, was searched for TCRs annotated for CMV, EBV and SARS-CoV-2, and TCRs annotated for more than one antigen were excluded. TCRdb trimmed the raw reads at Q25, called clones with MiXCR and kept productive beta chains. CDR3 protein sequences are deduplicated, and each keeps its most common genes and DNA. Here the V and J calls rest on TCRdb's processing, not on the authors' analysis. The sample profile shows about 100,000 distinct CDR3 sequences; approximately 13% of them were found once. The ten largest clones capture around 2.5% of the sample.

A case-control design nested within a healthcare worker cohort in London, UK, was used, with weekly nasopharyngeal swab PCR tests and blood sampling performed. Healthcare workers were enrolled in the week of the UK lockdown, from 23 to 31 March 2020, and were followed every week for up to roughly 16 weeks. V and J lose 1 base and 5 bases, and a span of 10 bases separates them. CDR1 DFQATT and CDR2 SNEGSKA were looked up in the germline V gene (reference sequence). Its CDR3 holds 13 amino acids, cysteine through phenylalanine. The entry retains the CDR3 DNA only, 39 bases that are in frame from base 1.

The V gene is TRBV20-1 and the J gene is TRBJ2-3; the D call is possibly TRBD1 or TRBD2, each sharing 5 bases. The source is an adult who was a healthcare worker with PCR-confirmed SARS-CoV-2 infection or an uninfected control (not recorded which). What was sequenced was whole blood. The DNA is as follows: TGCAGTGCTAGAGGGGGGATCGTAGATACGCAGTATTTT. This codes for CSARGGIVDTQYF.